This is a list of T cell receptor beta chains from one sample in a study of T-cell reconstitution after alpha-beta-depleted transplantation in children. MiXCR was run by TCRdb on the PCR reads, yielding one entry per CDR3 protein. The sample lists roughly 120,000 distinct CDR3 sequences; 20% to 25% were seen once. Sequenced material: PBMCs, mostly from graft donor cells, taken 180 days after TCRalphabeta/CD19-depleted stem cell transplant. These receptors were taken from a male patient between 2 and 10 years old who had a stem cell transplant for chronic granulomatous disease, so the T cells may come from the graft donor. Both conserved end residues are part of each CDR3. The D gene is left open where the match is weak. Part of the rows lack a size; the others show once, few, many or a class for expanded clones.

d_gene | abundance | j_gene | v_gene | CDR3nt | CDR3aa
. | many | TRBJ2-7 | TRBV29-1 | TGCAGCGTTGCGGACTATGACTCCGAGCAGTACTTC | CSVADYDSEQYF
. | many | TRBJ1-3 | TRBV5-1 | TGCGCCAGCAGCAGTACCGGGGGGGCTGGAAACACCATATATTTT | CASSSTGGAGNTIYF
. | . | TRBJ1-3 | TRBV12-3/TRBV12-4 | TGTGCCAGCAGTTCGGGGACTGTAAACTCTGGAAACACCATATATTTT | CASSSGTVNSGNTIYF
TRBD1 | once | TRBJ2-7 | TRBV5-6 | TGTGCCAGCAGCCCGGGACAGTCCCACTCCTACGAGCAGTACTTC | CASSPGQSHSYEQYF
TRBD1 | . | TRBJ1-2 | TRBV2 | TGTGCCAGCAGCCGGGACAGGGAGGACTATGGCTACACCTTC | CASSRDREDYGYTF
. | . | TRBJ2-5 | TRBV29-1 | TGCAGCGTTAGTGGGCAGTCAAAGACCCAGTACTTC | CSVSGQSKTQYF
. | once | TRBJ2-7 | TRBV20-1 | TGCAGTGTTCTCGGGACTCGAAGCTCCTACGAGCAGTACTTC | CSVLGTRSSYEQYF
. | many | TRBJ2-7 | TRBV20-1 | TGCAGTGCTAGCCTTCACAGCACACCCTACGAGCAGTACTTC | CSASLHSTPYEQYF
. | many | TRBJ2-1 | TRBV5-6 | TGTGCCAGCAGTCGGGGGTCGAGCTCCTACAATGAGCAGTTCTTC | CASSRGSSSYNEQFF
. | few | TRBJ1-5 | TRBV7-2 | TGTGCCAGCAGCATTAGGACCGGAAGCAATCAGCCCCAGCATTTT | CASSIRTGSNQPQHF
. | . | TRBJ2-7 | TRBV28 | TGTGCCAGCAGTTTAGATAAGGCCAGGGGCTTCCACTACGAGCAGTACTTC | CASSLDKARGFHYEQYF
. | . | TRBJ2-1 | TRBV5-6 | TGTGCCAGCAGCTTTTGGACTACCAACAATGAGCAGTTCTTC | CASSFWTTNNEQFF
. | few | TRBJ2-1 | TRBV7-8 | TGTGCCAGCACCGTCCCGCTTCCGTACAATGAGCAGTTCTTC | CASTVPLPYNEQFF
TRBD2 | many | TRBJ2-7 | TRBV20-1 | TGCAGTGCGGGACTAGCGGGAGGGAGCGAGCAGTACTTC | CSAGLAGGSEQYF
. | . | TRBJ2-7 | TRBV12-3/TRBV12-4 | TGTGCCAGCAGTTCTTTGATGGCCGAGCAGTACTTC | CASSSLMAEQYF
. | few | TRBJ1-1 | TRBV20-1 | TGCAGTGCGCTTCGGACCCCGAACACTGAAGCTTTCTTT | CSALRTPNTEAFF
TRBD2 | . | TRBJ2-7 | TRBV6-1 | TGTGCCAGCACCCCTACCCGACTAGCGGGGAAGGAGCAGTACTTC | CASTPTRLAGKEQYF
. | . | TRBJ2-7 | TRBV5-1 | TGCGCCAGCAGCTTTGGAGGGCGATTGGCGGGGGAGCAGTACTTC | CASSFGGRLAGEQYF
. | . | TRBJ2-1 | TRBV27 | TGTGCCAGCAGTAAGACTAGTTTCCATGAGCAGTTCTTC | CASSKTSFHEQFF
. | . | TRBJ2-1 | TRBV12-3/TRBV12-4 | TGTGCCAGCACCCTCCGACTAGGATCGGATGAGCAGTTCTTC | CASTLRLGSDEQFF
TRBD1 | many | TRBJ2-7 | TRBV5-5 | TGTGCCAGGACTCCGGGACAGGGGGCGAACGAGCAGTACTTC | CARTPGQGANEQYF
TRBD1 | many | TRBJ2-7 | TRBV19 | TGTGCCAGTAGTACCCCGGGGACAGGCTCCTACGAGCAGTACTTC | CASSTPGTGSYEQYF
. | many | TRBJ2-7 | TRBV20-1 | TGCAGTGTTGGAGGGGGCCACGAGCAGTACTTC | CSVGGGHEQYF
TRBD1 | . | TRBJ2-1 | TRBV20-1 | TGCAGTGCTAGTACAGGGGTAGGTGAGCAGTTCTTC | CSASTGVGEQFF
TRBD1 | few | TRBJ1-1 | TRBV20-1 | TGCAGTGGCGGAGGGGGCGGAACTGAAGCTTTCTTT | CSGGGGGTEAFF
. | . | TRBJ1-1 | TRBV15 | TGTGCCACCAGCAGACTTAACACTGAAGCTTTCTTT | CATSRLNTEAFF
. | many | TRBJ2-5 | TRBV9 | TGTGCCAGCAGCTTCACCCGCGGGACCCAGTACTTC | CASSFTRGTQYF
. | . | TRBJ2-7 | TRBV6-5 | TGTGCCAGCAGTTACCTACCCGACAGCCCCTACGAGCAGTACTTC | CASSYLPDSPYEQYF
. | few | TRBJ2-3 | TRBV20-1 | TGCAGTGCTAGAGAGCGTTCAGCGACGGCTACAGATACGCAGTATTTT | CSARERSATATDTQYF
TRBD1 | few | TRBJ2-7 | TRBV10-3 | TGTGCCATCAAGGGACAGGAGAACTCCTACGAGCAGTACTTC | CAIKGQENSYEQYF
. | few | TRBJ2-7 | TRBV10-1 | TGCGCCAGCAGTGAGGGACAGATGGGAGTTTACGAGCAGTACTTC | CASSEGQMGVYEQYF
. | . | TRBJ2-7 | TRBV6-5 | TGTGCCAGCAGTCGTAAGCCCGGCGAGCAGTACTTC | CASSRKPGEQYF
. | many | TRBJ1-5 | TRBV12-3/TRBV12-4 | TGTGCCAGCAGTCCGTTGAGTGCTCTGCCCCAGCATTTT | CASSPLSALPQHF
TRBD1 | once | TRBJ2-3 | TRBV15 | TGTGCCACCAGCAGGGACAGGCCGTTTGGAGATACGCAGTATTTT | CATSRDRPFGDTQYF
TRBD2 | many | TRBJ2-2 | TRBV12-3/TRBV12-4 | TGTGCCAGCAGTTTCTACAGCGGGAGGAACACCGGGGAGCTGTTTTTT | CASSFYSGRNTGELFF
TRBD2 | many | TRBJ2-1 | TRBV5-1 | TGCGCCAGCAGCTTTGGCGGGAGAAATGAGCAGTTCTTC | CASSFGGRNEQFF
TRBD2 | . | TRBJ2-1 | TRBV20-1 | TGCTGTGCTAGAGATACCCGTCCGAGCAGCGGGGGGAGCTCCTACAATGAGCAGTTCTTC | CCARDTRPSSGGSSYNEQFF
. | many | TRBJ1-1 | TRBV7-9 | TGTGCCAGCAGCAGCACCGGGACGGGTAACACTGAAGCTTTCTTT | CASSSTGTGNTEAFF
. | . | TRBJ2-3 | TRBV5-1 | TGCGCCAGCAGCTTTAAACAGGGAAAGGGAACAGATACGCAGTATTTT | CASSFKQGKGTDTQYF
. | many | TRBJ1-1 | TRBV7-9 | TGTGCCAGCAGCTTACTACGGGGGGCCGTCACTGAAGCTTTCTTT | CASSLLRGAVTEAFF